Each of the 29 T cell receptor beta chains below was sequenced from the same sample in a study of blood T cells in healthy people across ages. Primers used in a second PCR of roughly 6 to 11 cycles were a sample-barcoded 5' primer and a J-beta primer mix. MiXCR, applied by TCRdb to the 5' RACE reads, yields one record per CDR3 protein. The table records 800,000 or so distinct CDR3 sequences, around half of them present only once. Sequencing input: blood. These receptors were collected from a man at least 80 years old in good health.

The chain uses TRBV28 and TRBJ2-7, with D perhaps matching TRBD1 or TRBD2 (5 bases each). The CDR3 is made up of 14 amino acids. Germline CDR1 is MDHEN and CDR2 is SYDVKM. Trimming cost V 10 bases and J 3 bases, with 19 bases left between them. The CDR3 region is CATNSGTAFYEQYF. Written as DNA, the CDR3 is TGTGCCACCAACTCCGGGACGGCATTCTACGAGCAGTACTTC.

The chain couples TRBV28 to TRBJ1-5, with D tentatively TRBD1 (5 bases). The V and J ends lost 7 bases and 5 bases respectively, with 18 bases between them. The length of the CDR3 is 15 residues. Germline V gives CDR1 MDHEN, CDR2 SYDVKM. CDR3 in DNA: TGTGCCAGCAAGTGGGGGGTACAGTCCGATCAGCCCCAGCATTTT. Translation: CASKWGVQSDQPQHF.

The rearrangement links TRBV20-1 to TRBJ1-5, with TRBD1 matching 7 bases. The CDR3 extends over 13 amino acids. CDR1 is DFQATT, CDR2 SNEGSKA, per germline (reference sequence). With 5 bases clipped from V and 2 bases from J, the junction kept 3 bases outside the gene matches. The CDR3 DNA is TGCAGTGCTCCCACAGGGGGCAATCAGCCCCAGCATTTT. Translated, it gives CSAPTGGNQPQHF.

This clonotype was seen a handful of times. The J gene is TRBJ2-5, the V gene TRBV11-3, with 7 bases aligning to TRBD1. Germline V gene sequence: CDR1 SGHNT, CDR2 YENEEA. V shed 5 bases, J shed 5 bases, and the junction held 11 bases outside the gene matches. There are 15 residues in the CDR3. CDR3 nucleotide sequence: TGTGCCAGCAGCCTGAACGACAGGGTCGGGGAGACCCAGTACTTC. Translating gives CASSLNDRVGETQYF.

The CDR3 nucleotides read TGCAGTGCTCCTAAGACTAGCGGAATCTACAATGAGCGGTACTTC. Translating it yields CSAPKTSGIYNERYF. This sequence joins TRBV20-1 and TRBJ2-5, with 9 bases that match TRBD2. Germline trimming cut 5 bases from V and 13 bases from J; bases unmatched to any gene: 20. In germline, CDR1 is DFQATT, CDR2 SNEGSKA (reference sequence). The CDR3 spans 15 residues.

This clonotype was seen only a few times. CDR3 protein: CASSLADRETDTQYF. DNA of the CDR3: TGTGCCAGCAGCTTGGCGGACAGGGAAACAGATACGCAGTATTTT. This chain uses TRBV7-6 with TRBJ2-3; 8 bases are a match to TRBD1. The CDR3 has 15 residues. CDR1 is SGHVS and CDR2 is FNYEAQ in the germline V gene. Trimming at V came to 3 bases and at J to 3 bases, leaving 5 bases not matched to a gene.

CDR3 protein: CASSPITGKDSIQYF. CDR3 in DNA: TGTGCCAGCTCACCAATCACAGGGAAAGATAGCATTCAGTACTTC. The rearrangement uses TRBV18 and TRBJ2-4; tentative D call: TRBD1 (6 bases). Germline V CDR1 and CDR2: KGHSH, LQKENI. V dropped 2 bases and J dropped 9 bases, with 17 bases sitting between them. CDR3 size: 15 residues.

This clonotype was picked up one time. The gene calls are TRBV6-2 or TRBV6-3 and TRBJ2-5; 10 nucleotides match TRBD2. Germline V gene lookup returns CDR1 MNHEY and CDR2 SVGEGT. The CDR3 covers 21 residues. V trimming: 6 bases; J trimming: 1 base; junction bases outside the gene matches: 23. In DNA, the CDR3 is TGTGCCAGCAGCCCTTCCTCTAGCGGGAGCCGACAGTACAAGTTCCAAGAGACCCAGTACTTC. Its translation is CASSPSSSGSRQYKFQETQYF.

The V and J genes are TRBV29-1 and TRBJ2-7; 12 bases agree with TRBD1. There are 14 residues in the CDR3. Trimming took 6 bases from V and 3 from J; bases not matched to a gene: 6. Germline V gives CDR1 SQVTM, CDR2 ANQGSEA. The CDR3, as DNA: TGCAGCGTCGCCGGGACAGGGGGCTTCTACGAGCAGTACTTC. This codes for CSVAGTGGFYEQYF.

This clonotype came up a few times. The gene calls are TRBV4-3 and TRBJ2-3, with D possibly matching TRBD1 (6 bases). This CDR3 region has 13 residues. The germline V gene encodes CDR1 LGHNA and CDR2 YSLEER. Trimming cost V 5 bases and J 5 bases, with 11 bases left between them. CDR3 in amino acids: CASSSLGGDTQYF. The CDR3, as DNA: TGCGCCAGCAGCTCCCTAGGGGGAGATACGCAGTATTTT.

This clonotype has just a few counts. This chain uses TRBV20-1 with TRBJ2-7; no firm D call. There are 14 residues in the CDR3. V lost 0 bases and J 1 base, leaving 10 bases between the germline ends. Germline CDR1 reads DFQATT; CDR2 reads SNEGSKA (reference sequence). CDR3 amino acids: CSARDLVVSYEQYF. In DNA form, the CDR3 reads TGCAGTGCTAGAGATCTCGTCGTTTCCTACGAGCAGTACTTC.

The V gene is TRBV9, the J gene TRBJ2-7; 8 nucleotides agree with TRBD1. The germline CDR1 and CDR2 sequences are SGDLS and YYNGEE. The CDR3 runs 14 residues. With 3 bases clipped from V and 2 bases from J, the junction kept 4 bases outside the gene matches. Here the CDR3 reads CASSARTGTYEQYF. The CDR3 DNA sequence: TGTGCCAGCAGCGCGAGGACAGGGACCTACGAGCAGTACTTC.

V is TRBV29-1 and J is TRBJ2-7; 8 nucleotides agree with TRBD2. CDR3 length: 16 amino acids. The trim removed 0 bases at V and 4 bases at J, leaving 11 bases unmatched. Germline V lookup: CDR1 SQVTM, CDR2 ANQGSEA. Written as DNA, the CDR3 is TGCAGCGTTGAAGATCGGGGTAGCGGGACCATTTACGAGCAGTACTTC. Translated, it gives CSVEDRGSGTIYEQYF.

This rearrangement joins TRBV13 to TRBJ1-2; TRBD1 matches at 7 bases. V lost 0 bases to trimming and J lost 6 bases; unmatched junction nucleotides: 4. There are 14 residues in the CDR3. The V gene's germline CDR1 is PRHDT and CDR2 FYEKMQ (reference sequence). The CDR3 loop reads CASSLGQGDDGYTF. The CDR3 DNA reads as TGTGCCAGCAGCTTAGGCCAGGGGGATGATGGCTACACCTTC.

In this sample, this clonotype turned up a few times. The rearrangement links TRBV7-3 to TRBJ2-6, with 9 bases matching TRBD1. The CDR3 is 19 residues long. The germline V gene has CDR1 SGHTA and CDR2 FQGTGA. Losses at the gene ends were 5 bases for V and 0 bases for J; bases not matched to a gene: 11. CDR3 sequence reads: CASSLNGGQGSSGANVLTF. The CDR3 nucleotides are TGTGCCAGCAGCCTAAATGGGGGACAGGGATCCTCTGGGGCCAACGTCCTGACTTTC. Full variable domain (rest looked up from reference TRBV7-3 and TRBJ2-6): GAGVSQTPSNKVTEKGKYVELRCDPISGHTALYWYRQSLGQGPEFLIYFQGTGAADDSGLPNDRFFAVRPEGSVSTLKIQRTERGDSAVYLCASSLNGGQGSSGANVLTFGAGSRLTVL.

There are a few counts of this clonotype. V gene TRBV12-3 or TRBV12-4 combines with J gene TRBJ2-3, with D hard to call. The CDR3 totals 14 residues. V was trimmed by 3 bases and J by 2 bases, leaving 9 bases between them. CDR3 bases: TGTGCCAGCAGTTTCACGCAGGTCACAGATACGCAGTATTTT. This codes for CASSFTQVTDTQYF.

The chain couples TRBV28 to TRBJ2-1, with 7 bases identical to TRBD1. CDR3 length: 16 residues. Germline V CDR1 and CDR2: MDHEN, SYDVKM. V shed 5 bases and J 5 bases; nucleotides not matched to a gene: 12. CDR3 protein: CASSIRRQGSHNEQFF. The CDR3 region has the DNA TGTGCCAGCAGTATACGCCGACAGGGTTCCCACAATGAGCAGTTCTTC.

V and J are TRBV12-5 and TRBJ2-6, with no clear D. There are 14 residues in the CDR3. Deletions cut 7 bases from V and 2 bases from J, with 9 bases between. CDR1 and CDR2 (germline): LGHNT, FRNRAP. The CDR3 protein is CASANYAGANVLTF. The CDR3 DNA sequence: TGTGCTAGTGCCAATTATGCTGGGGCCAACGTCCTGACTTTC.

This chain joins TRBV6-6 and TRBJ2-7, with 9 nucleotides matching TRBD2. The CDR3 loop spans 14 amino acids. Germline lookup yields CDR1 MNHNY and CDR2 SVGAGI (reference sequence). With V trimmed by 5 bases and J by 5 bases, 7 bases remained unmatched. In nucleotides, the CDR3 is TGTGCCAGCAGTCTTAGCGGGAGTTCCCACGAGCAGTACTTC. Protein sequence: CASSLSGSSHEQYF.

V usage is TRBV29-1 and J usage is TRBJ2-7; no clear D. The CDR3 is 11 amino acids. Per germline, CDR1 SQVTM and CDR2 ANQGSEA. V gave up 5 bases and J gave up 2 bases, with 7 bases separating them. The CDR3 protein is CSVYRAYEQYF. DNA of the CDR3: TGCAGCGTTTACCGGGCCTACGAGCAGTACTTC.

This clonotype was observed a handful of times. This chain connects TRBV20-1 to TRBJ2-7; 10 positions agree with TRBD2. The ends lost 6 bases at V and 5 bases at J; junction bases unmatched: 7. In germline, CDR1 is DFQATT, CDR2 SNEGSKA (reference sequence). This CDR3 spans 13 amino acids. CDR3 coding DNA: TGCAGTGCCGTCCTAGCGGGAGTCCACGAGCAGTACTTC. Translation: CSAVLAGVHEQYF.

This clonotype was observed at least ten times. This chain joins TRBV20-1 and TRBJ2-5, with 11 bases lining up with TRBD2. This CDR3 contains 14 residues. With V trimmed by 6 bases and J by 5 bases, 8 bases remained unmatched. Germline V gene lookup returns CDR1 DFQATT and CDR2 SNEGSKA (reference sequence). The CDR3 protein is CSAVAGGRPETQYF. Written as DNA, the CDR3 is TGCAGTGCGGTAGCGGGAGGGCGCCCCGAGACCCAGTACTTC.

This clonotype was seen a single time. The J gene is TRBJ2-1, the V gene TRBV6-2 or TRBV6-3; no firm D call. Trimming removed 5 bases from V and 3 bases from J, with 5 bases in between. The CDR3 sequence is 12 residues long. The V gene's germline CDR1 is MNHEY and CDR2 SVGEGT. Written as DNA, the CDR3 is TGTGCCAGCAGTCGCGTCTACAATGAGCAGTTCTTC. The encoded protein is CASSRVYNEQFF.

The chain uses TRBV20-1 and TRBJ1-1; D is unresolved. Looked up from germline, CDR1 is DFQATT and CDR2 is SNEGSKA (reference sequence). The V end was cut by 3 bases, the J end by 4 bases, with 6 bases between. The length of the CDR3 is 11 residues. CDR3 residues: CSARGLTEAFF. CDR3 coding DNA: TGCAGTGCTAGGGGCCTCACTGAAGCTTTCTTT.

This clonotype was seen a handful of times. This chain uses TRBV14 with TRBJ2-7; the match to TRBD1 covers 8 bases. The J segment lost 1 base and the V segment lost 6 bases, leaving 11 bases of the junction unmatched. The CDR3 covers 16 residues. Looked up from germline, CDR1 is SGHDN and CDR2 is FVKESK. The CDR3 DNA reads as TGTGCCAGCAGGTTGACAGGGGCGTACCTGTCCTACGAGCAGTACTTC. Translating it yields CASRLTGAYLSYEQYF.

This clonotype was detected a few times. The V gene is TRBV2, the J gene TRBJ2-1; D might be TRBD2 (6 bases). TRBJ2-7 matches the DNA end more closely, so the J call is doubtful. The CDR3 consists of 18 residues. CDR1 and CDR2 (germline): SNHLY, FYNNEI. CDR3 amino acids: CASREHHGTLGIRYEQYF. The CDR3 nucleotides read TGTGCCAGCAGGGAACATCACGGGACTCTGGGGATAAGGTACGAGCAGTACTTC.

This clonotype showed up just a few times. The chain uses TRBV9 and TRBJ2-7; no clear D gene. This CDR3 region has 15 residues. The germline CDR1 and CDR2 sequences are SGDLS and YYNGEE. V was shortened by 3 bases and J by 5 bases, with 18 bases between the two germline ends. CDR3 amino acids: CASSGRNLPGDEQYF. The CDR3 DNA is TGTGCCAGCAGCGGACGGAACCTACCCGGCGACGAGCAGTACTTC.

The CDR3 DNA sequence: TGTGCCATCAGAGCCCAGGACTACCCAAATGAGCAGTTCTTC. This codes for CAIRAQDYPNEQFF. The rearrangement joins TRBV10-3 to TRBJ2-1, with D maybe TRBD2 (6 bases). This CDR3 has 14 residues. Germline lookup yields CDR1 ENHRY and CDR2 SYGVKD. V was pared by 6 bases and J by 7 bases, with 16 bases between.

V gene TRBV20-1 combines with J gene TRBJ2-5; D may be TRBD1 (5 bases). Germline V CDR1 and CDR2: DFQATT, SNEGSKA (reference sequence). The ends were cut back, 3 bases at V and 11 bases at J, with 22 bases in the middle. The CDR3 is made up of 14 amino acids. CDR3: CSARGIPIGHEQYF. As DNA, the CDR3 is TGCAGTGCTAGGGGCATCCCAATTGGACATGAGCAGTACTTC.